Below are 5 T cell receptor beta chains sequenced from a single sample in a study of human T cells and chemical hapten exposure (dated by TCRdb to the early 2020s). Library preparation employed RACE. Sequencer: NextSeq 500. TCRdb handled the public reads itself, with Q25 trimming in fastp and clone calling in MiXCR, and kept productive beta chains. Each entry is one CDR3 protein sequence, shown with its most common DNA and genes. Across this sample there are 180,000 or so distinct CDR3 sequences, with 20% to 25% seen only once. The ten largest clones represent under 8.5% of the sample. The time point label, as the study defines it: patch test 1, 2 weeks after DPC sensitization. The treatment or condition label, read with the paper, signifies: therapeutic diphenylcyclopropenone sensitization with weekly scalp DPC. This sample comprised whole blood, obtained in connection with sensitization to the hapten diphenylcyclopropenone (DPC). These receptor sequences come from a woman in her forties or fifties with alopecia areata. Some clones in this sample may be carry-over from other donors' samples.

The rearrangement uses TRBV2 and TRBJ2-3, with a weak D call TRBD1 (6 bases). V was trimmed by 0 bases and J by 2 bases, leaving 12 bases between them. CDR3 size: 16 residues. CDR1 is SNHLY, CDR2 FYNNEI, per germline. The CDR3 loop reads CASSEAWGRNTDTQYF. The CDR3 nucleotides are TGTGCCAGCAGTGAAGCGTGGGGGCGAAACACAGATACGCAGTATTTT.

V usage is TRBV20-1 and J usage is TRBJ2-1; unclear D gene. Trimming took off 2 bases at V and 8 bases at J, with 7 bases between the two ends. The CDR3 consists of 11 residues. Germline V gives CDR1 DFQATT, CDR2 SNEGSKA (reference sequence). The CDR3 DNA reads TGCAGTGCTAGAAGTTTTGATGAGCAGTTCTTC. Translating it yields CSARSFDEQFF.

In its sample, this clonotype was seen a few times. V is TRBV5-1 and J is TRBJ2-2, with a tentative D call TRBD2 (5 bases). The length of the CDR3 is 15 residues. Germline lookup yields CDR1 SGHRS and CDR2 YFSETQ. V was clipped by 2 bases and J by 2 bases, with 10 bases between them. In DNA, the CDR3 is TGCGCCAGCAGCTTTGGAGCGGCCAACACCGGGGAGCTGTTTTTT. This gives the protein CASSFGAANTGELFF.

The gene calls are TRBV20-1 and TRBJ1-1, with 9 bases matching TRBD1. Germline trimming cut 6 bases from V and 5 bases from J; bases unmatched to any gene: 13. Germline V lookup: CDR1 DFQATT, CDR2 SNEGSKA (reference sequence). The length of the CDR3 is 15 residues. The CDR3 nucleotides read TGCAGTGCAAGACAGGGGGGGTCGATTTTAACTGAAGCTTTCTTT. This codes for CSARQGGSILTEAFF.

V usage is TRBV29-1 and J usage is TRBJ1-6; D is possibly TRBD1 (6 bases). Trimming stripped 5 bases from V and 7 bases from J, with 15 bases between. Germline lookup yields CDR1 SQVTM and CDR2 ANQGSEA. The CDR3 consists of 14 residues. The CDR3 nucleotides read TGCAGCGTTCCGTGCTGGGGGGCCAATTCACCCCTCCACTTT. This translates into CSVPCWGANSPLHF.